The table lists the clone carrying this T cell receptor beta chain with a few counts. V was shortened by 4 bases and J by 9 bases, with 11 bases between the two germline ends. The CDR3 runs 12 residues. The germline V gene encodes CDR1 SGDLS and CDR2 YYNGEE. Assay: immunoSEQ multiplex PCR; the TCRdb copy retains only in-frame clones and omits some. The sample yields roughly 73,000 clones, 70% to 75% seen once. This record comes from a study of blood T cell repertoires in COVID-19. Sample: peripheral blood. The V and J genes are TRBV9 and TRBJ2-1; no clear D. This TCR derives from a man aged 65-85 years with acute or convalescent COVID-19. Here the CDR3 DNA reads TGTGCCAGCAGCCGTTTGGGCCCTGAGCAGTTCTTC. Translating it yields CASSRLGPEQFF.